This is a list of T cell receptor beta chains from one sample in a study of T-cell memory formation after mild COVID-19. Each CDR3 protein is one row after TCRdb ran MiXCR on the 5' RACE reads. The table includes about 57,000 distinct CDR3 sequences, 9% to 15% detected once. The material sequenced was PBMCs or a T cell subset sorted from them (not recorded which). The source of these receptors is a man between 18 and 29 years old who had mild COVID-19 (a few samples of this study predate the infection). Cell type and time point are not known. The CDR3 runs from the conserved cysteine through the conserved F or W. D genes are given only for firm matches. Rows give clone size only sometimes, using once, few, many, or a class for an expanded clone.

j_gene,abundance,d_gene,v_gene,CDR3nt,CDR3aa
TRBJ2-2,few,TRBD2,TRBV6-5,TGTGCCAGCAGTTACTCGGGAGCGGGGGGCGCCCGAGGGGAGCTGTTTTTT,CASSYSGAGGARGELFF
TRBJ2-1,few,NA,TRBV20-1,TGCAGTGCTAGTCTTCCTCGGTGGAATGAGCAGTTCTTC,CSASLPRWNEQFF
TRBJ2-3,few,TRBD2,TRBV20-1,TGCAGTGCTAGAGGGGGGGAGGGTACGCAGTATTTT,CSARGGEGTQYF
TRBJ2-3,few,NA,TRBV28,TGTGCCAGCAGTGAAACCCATACGCAGTATTTT,CASSETHTQYF
TRBJ2-1,few,NA,TRBV19,TGTGCCAGTAGTATGGGAGGGGGGCACACTGAGCAGTTCTTC,CASSMGGGHTEQFF
TRBJ1-4,many,NA,TRBV7-2,TGTGCCAGCAGCTTAGCGCCGGGTAAACTGTTTTTT,CASSLAPGKLFF
TRBJ1-5,many,NA,TRBV7-2,TGTGCCAGCAGCTTGCGGGGTTATAGCAATCAGCCCCAGCATTTT,CASSLRGYSNQPQHF
TRBJ1-5,NA,NA,TRBV28,TGTGCCAGCAGTTCGGGGGGGGGCATTCAGCCCCAGCATTTT,CASSSGGGIQPQHF
TRBJ2-3,few,TRBD2,TRBV6-5,TGTGCCAGCGGACCCGGGACTAGCGGGGTCACAGATACGCAGTATTTT,CASGPGTSGVTDTQYF
TRBJ2-2,many,TRBD1,TRBV3-1,TGTGCCAGCAGCCCCAGGGGGCCAGGGACCGGGGAGCTGTTTTTT,CASSPRGPGTGELFF
TRBJ1-2,NA,NA,TRBV4-2,TGTGCCAGCAGCACTCAGGACCAGGATGCCTATGGCTACACCTTC,CASSTQDQDAYGYTF
TRBJ2-5,few,TRBD2,TRBV2,TGTGCCAGCAGACGGACTAGCGGGGGACAAGAGACCCAGTACTTC,CASRRTSGGQETQYF
TRBJ1-2,NA,NA,TRBV5-1,TGCGCCAGCAGCCCGATGGGCCCTTATGGCTACACCTTC,CASSPMGPYGYTF
TRBJ2-3,few,NA,TRBV7-3,TGTGCCAGCAGCTACGTTGACTGGGATACGCAGTATTTT,CASSYVDWDTQYF
TRBJ2-3,many,TRBD2,TRBV6-6,TGTGCCAGCACCGAAACCGGAAGCGGGGGTCTCACAGATACGCAGTATTTT,CASTETGSGGLTDTQYF
TRBJ2-5,many,NA,TRBV4-1,TGCGCCAGCAGCCAAGAATATTCCGGACAAGAGACCCAGTACTTC,CASSQEYSGQETQYF
TRBJ2-1,many,TRBD1,TRBV10-3,TGTGCCATCAGTGAAATAAGACAGGGGGCCTACAATGAGCAGTTCTTC,CAISEIRQGAYNEQFF
TRBJ2-5,few,TRBD1,TRBV7-2,TGTGCCAGCACTCCGACAGGGGCAGAGACCCAGTACTTC,CASTPTGAETQYF
TRBJ2-3,many,TRBD2,TRBV12-3/TRBV12-4,TGTGCCAGCTCCCTGGGAGGGACCCTCACAGATACGCAGTATTTT,CASSLGGTLTDTQYF
TRBJ1-2,many,NA,TRBV12-3/TRBV12-4,TGTGCCAGCAGTTTAAACTATGGCTACACCTTC,CASSLNYGYTF
TRBJ2-5,many,TRBD1,TRBV20-1,TGCAGTGCTGGACAGGGACAAGAGACCCAGTACTTC,CSAGQGQETQYF
TRBJ2-5,many,TRBD2,TRBV4-2,TGTGCCAGCAGCCAGCCGGGAGGTAGGGAGGTAGAGACCCAGTACTTC,CASSQPGGREVETQYF
TRBJ2-1,many,TRBD2,TRBV20-1,TGCAGTGCTAGACGGCTAGCGGGAAATGAGCAGTTCTTC,CSARRLAGNEQFF
TRBJ2-1,NA,NA,TRBV7-9,TGTGCCAGCAGCTTACGCTACGACAATGAGCAGTTCTTC,CASSLRYDNEQFF
TRBJ1-6,few,NA,TRBV4-1,TGCGCCAGCAGCCAAGCAGAGCTATATAATTCACCCCTCCACTTT,CASSQAELYNSPLHF
TRBJ1-2,few,NA,TRBV29-1,TGCAGCGTTGATGTAGGAGGTTATGGCTACACCTTC,CSVDVGGYGYTF
TRBJ1-2,NA,NA,TRBV2,TGTGCCAGCAGTGAGAACGGTAGGGTCGGCTACACCTTC,CASSENGRVGYTF
TRBJ1-2,many,NA,TRBV5-1,TGCGCCAGCAGCCCGTCCGCTAACTATGGCTACACCTTC,CASSPSANYGYTF
TRBJ1-1,NA,TRBD1,TRBV20-1,TGCAGTGCTAAGGGGAGGACAGGCGTCTCTGAAGCTTTCTTT,CSAKGRTGVSEAFF
TRBJ1-4,few,NA,TRBV5-1,TGCGCCAGCAGCTTGTCGGGGCCGGGAGAAAAACTGTTTTTT,CASSLSGPGEKLFF
TRBJ1-2,few,NA,TRBV29-1,TGCAGCGTTGGGACCACGGAGGGCTACACCTTC,CSVGTTEGYTF
TRBJ2-5,NA,NA,TRBV29-1,TGCAGCGCCGGGAAGGGGGGGGAGACCCAGTACTTC,CSAGKGGETQYF
TRBJ2-3,many,TRBD2,TRBV20-1,TGCAGTGCTAGAGATCTGGTCGGGGGGGATACGCAGTATTTT,CSARDLVGGDTQYF
TRBJ2-3,many,NA,TRBV6-4,TGTGCCCCACCCCGCACAGATACGCAGTATTTT,CAPPRTDTQYF
TRBJ2-1,few,NA,TRBV29-1,TGCAGCGCCACGGACTTCAGGGATGAGCAGTTCTTC,CSATDFRDEQFF
TRBJ2-1,many,TRBD1,TRBV10-2,TGCGCCAGCAGAGGGGGCGGCGCCGATGAGCAGTTCTTC,CASRGGGADEQFF
TRBJ1-3,many,NA,TRBV5-1,TGCGCCAGCAGCTTGGCCGCGGGGACCTCTGGAAACACCATATATTTT,CASSLAAGTSGNTIYF
TRBJ2-7,NA,NA,TRBV5-6,TGTGCCAGCAGCTTTGGAGGGGGGCGCCAGGGTCTCGAGCAGTACTTC,CASSFGGGRQGLEQYF
TRBJ2-3,many,TRBD2,TRBV11-2,TGTGCCAGCAGCTTTCTAGCGGGGGCGCGCACAGATACGCAGTATTTT,CASSFLAGARTDTQYF
TRBJ2-3,NA,TRBD1,TRBV11-1,TGTGACAGCAGGGGGTTCACAGATACGCAGTATTTT,CDSRGFTDTQYF
TRBJ2-1,NA,TRBD2,TRBV2,TGTGCCAGCCCGCGGGGGACTACCGGGTATGAGCAGTTCTTC,CASPRGTTGYEQFF
TRBJ1-5,few,NA,TRBV5-1,TGCGCCAGCAGCATAGGGACGGAGCAGCCCCAGCATTTT,CASSIGTEQPQHF
TRBJ2-4,few,TRBD2,TRBV3-1,TGTGCCAGCAGCCAAGGCGGGGAGGGAATTCAGTACTTC,CASSQGGEGIQYF
TRBJ2-7,NA,TRBD2,TRBV4-3,TGCGCCAGCAGCCGAACGACTAGCGGGGGCCGGGGGGAGCAGTACTTC,CASSRTTSGGRGEQYF
TRBJ2-6,NA,NA,TRBV7-9,TGTGCCAGCAGCCCCGAGCAGGGGCTAGGGGCCAACGTCCTGACTTTC,CASSPEQGLGANVLTF
TRBJ2-1,few,NA,TRBV27,TGTGCCACCCAGGTAGCGGACAATGAGCAGTTCTTC,CATQVADNEQFF
TRBJ2-2,NA,TRBD2,TRBV6-2/TRBV6-3,TGTGCCAGCAGTTACTCCGGGACTAGCGGGGGATGGAACACCGGGGAGCTGTTTTTT,CASSYSGTSGGWNTGELFF
TRBJ1-5,NA,NA,TRBV2,TGTGCCAGCAGTGAAACCTATAGCAATCAGCCCCAGCATTTT,CASSETYSNQPQHF
TRBJ2-3,few,TRBD1,TRBV25-1,TGTGCCAGCAGTGCCCTCGGACAGGGGGAAGGAGATACGCAGTATTTT,CASSALGQGEGDTQYF
TRBJ2-3,NA,TRBD2,TRBV6-5,TGTGCCAGCAGTTACTCGAAATCTGGCGGGGGGTTCACAGATACGCAGTATTTT,CASSYSKSGGGFTDTQYF
TRBJ2-3,NA,NA,TRBV24-1,TGTGCCACCTTCCCGCCGGAGTCTATCACAGATACGCAGTATTTT,CATFPPESITDTQYF
TRBJ2-5,few,NA,TRBV10-3,TGTGCCATCAGTGAGTCTGGTGGGGGAGAGACCCAGTACTTC,CAISESGGGETQYF
TRBJ2-6,few,NA,TRBV18,TGTGCCAGCTGGAGGTCTGGGGCCAACGTCCTGACTTTC,CASWRSGANVLTF
TRBJ1-1,NA,NA,TRBV7-9,TGTGCCAGCACCAAGGCGGGGGGGCGCGAGTCTGCTGAAGCTTTCTTT,CASTKAGGRESAEAFF